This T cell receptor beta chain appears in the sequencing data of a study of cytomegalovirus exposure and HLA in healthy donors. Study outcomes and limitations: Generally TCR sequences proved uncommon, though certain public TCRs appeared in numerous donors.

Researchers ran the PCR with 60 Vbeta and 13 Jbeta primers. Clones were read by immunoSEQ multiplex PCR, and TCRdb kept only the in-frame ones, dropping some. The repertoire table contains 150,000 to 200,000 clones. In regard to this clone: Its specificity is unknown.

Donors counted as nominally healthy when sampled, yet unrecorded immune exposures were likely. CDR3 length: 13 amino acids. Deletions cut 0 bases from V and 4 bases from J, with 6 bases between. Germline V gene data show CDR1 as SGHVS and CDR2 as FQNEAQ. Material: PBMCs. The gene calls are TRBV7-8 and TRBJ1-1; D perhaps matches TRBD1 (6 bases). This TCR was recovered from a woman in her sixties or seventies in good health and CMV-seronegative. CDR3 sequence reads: CASSLATGTEAFF. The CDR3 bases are TGTGCCAGCAGCTTAGCGACAGGCACTGAAGCTTTCTTT.